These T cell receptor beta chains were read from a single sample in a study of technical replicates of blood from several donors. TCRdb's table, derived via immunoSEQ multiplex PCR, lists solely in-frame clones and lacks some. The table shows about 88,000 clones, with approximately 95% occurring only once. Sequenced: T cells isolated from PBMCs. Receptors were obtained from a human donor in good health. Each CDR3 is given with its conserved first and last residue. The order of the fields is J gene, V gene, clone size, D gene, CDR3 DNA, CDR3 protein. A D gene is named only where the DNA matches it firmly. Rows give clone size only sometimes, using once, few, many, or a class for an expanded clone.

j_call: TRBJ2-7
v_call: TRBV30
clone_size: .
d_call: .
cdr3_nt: TGTGCCTGGAGTGTCCCCCGGACAATCTCCTACGAGCAGTACTTC
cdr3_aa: CAWSVPRTISYEQYF

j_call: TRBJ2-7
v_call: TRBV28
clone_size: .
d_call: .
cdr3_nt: TGTGCCAGCAGCTCACTTTACGAGCAGTACTTC
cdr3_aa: CASSSLYEQYF

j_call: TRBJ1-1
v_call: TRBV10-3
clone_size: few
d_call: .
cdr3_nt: TGTGCCATCAGTGAGCAGGGTCTTGAAGCTTTCTTT
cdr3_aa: CAISEQGLEAFF

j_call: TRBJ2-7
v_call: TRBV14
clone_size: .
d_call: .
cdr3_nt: TGTGCCAGCAGCCAAGATAGGATAAAAGGGGGCTACGAGCAGTACTTC
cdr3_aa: CASSQDRIKGGYEQYF

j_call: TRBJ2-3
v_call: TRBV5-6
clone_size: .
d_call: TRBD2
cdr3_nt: TGTGCCAGCAGCCGTCGGCTAGCGGGAGGGACAGATACGCAGTATTTT
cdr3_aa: CASSRRLAGGTDTQYF

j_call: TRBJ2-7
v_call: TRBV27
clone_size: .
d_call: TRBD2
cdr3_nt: TGTGCCAGCAGTTTAGGACTAGCGCACGAGCAGTACTTC
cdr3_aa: CASSLGLAHEQYF

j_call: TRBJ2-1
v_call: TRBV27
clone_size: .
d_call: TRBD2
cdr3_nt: TGTGCCAGCAGTTTGTTTAGCGGGAGGTTCTATGAGCAGTTCTTC
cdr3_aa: CASSLFSGRFYEQFF

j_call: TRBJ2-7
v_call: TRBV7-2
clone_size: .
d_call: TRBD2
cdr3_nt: TGTGCCAGCAGCCACGGACTAGCGGGAGCCGAGCAGTACTTC
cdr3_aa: CASSHGLAGAEQYF

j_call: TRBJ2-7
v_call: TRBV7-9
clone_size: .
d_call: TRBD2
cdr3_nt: TGTGCCAGCGCCCAGAGCGGGAGTATCTACGAGCAGTACTTC
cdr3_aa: CASAQSGSIYEQYF

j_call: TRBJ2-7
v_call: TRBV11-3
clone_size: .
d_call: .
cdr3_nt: TGTGCCAGCAGCTTACCTGAGGGACTCATCTCCTACGAGCAGTACTTC
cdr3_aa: CASSLPEGLISYEQYF

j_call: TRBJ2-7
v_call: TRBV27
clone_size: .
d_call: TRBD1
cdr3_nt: TGTGCCAGCAGTTTCCTCCCCCACAGGGGCAACGAGCAGTACTTC
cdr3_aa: CASSFLPHRGNEQYF

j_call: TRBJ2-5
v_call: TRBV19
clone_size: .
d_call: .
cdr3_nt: TGTGCCAGTAGGATGAACCGGGACGCCGAGGGAGGGACCCAGTACTTC
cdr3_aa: CASRMNRDAEGGTQYF

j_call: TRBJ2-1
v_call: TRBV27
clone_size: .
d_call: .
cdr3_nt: TGTGCCAGCAGTTTGGCTTCTTACAATGAGCAGTTCTTC
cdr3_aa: CASSLASYNEQFF

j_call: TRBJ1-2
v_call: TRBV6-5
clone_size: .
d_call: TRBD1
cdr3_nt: TGTGCCAGCAGCTCCGGGACAGGGAATGGGGACTACTTC
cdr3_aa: CASSSGTGNGDYF

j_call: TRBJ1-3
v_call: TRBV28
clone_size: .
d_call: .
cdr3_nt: TGTGCCAGCAGCTCACCCCCCGGACTGAGCAACTCTGGAAACACCATATATTTT
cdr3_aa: CASSSPPGLSNSGNTIYF

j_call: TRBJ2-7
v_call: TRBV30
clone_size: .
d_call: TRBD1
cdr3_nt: TGTGCCTGGAACAATTATCAGGGGGACCACGAGCAGTACTTC
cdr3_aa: CAWNNYQGDHEQYF

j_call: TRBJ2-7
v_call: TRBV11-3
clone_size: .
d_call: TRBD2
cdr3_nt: TGTGCCAGCAGTTCTTATGAAGCGGGGGAGCAGTACTTC
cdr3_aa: CASSSYEAGEQYF

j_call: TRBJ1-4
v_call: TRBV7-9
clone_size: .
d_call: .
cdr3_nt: TGTGCCAGCAGCTCGCAGGGGACTAATGAAAAACTGTTTTTT
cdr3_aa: CASSSQGTNEKLFF

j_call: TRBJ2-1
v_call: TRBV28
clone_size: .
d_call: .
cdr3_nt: TGTGCCGGCTCAGGGGTTGGCAATGAGCAGTTCTTC
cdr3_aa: CAGSGVGNEQFF

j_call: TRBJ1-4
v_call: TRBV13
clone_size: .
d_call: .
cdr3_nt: TGTGCCAGCAGCAGCTCGCAGGGATCAACTAATGAAAAACTGTTTTTT
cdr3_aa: CASSSSQGSTNEKLFF

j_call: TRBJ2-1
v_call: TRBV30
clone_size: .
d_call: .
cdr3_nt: TGTGCCTGGAGTATTAGCTTCACTAGTAGTGAGCAGTTCTTC
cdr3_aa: CAWSISFTSSEQFF

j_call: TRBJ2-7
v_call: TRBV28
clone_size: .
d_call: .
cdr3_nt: TGTGCCAGCAGTTTAGAACCTAGAGTCCCCTACGAGCAGTACTTC
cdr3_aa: CASSLEPRVPYEQYF

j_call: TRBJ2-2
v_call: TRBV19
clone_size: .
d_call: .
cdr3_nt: TGTGCCAGTAGTATAAGGATGGGAGAGCCAAGAAAAACCGGGGAGCTGTTTTTT
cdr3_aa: CASSIRMGEPRKTGELFF

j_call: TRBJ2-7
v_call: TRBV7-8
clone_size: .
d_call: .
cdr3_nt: TGTGCCAGCAGCCCAACCGGAGGACTCACGGGCGCCTACGAGCAGTACTTC
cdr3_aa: CASSPTGGLTGAYEQYF

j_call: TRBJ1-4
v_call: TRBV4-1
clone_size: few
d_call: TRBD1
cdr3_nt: TGCGCCAGCAAATCGCTGACCGCCAGGGACAGCTTATTTGAAAAACTGTTTTTT
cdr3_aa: CASKSLTARDSLFEKLFF

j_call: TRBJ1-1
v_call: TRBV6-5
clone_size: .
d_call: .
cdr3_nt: TGTGCCAGCAGTTACTCAGGGGTTGGGACTGAAGCTTTCTTT
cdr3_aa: CASSYSGVGTEAFF

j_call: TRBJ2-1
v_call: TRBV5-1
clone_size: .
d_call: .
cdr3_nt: TGCGCCAGCAGACCCCGAGAAAAATACAATGAGCAGTTCTTC
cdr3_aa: CASRPREKYNEQFF

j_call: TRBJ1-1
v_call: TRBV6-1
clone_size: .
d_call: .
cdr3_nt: TGTGCCAGCAGTGAAGCGGCGGTAAACACTGAAGCTTTCTTT
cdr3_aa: CASSEAAVNTEAFF

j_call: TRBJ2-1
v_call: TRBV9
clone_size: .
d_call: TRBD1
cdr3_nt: TGTGCCAGCAGCCCGGGACAGTCCTACAATGAGCAGTTCTTC
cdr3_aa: CASSPGQSYNEQFF

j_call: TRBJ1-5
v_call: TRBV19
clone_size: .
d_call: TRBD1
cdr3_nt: TGTGCCAGTCAGGACAGGGTGAATCAGCCCCAGCATTTT
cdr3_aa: CASQDRVNQPQHF

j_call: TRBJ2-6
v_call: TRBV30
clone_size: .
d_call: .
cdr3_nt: TGTGCCTGGACCCCTCCATCGGTCCCGGGGGCCAACGTCCTGACTTTC
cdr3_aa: CAWTPPSVPGANVLTF

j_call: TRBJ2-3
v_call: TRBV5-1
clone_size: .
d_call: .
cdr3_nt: TGCGCCAGCAGCTTGGAAAATCGGGGGGCACCAGATACGCAGTATTTT
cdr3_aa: CASSLENRGAPDTQYF

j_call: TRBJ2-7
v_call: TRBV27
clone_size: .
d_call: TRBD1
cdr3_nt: TGTGCCAGCCTAGGACAGGGGGGCTACGAGCAGTACTTC
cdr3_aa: CASLGQGGYEQYF

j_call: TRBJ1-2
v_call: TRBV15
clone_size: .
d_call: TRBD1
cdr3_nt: TGTGCCACCAGCAGACGACAGGGAGACATCTATGGCTACACCTTC
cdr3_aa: CATSRRQGDIYGYTF

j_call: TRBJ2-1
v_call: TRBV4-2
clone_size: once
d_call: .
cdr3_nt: TGTGCCAGCAGCCAAGCTTGGGGGGATGAGCAGTTCTTC
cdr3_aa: CASSQAWGDEQFF

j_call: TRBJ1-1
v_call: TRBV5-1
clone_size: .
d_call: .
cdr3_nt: TGCGCCAGCGCCCCAGACAGCATGAACACTGAAGCTTTCTTT
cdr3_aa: CASAPDSMNTEAFF

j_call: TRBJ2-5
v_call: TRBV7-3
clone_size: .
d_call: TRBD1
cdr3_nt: TGTGCCAGCAGCCTCGGGGACAGGGAAGAGGTCGAGACCCAGTACTTC
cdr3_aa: CASSLGDREEVETQYF

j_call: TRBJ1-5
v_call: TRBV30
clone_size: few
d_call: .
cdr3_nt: TGTGCCTGGAGTGGGAGACTTAGGCATCAGCCCCAGCATTTT
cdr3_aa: CAWSGRLRHQPQHF

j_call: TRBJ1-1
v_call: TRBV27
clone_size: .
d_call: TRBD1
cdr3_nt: TGTGCCAGCAGTTCGATAGGACAGGTCGAAGCTTTCTTT
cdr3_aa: CASSSIGQVEAFF

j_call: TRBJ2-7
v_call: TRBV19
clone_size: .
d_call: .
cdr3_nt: TGTGCCAGTAGTATCAGGGGGGACTGGGCCTCCTACGAGCAGTACTTC
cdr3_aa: CASSIRGDWASYEQYF

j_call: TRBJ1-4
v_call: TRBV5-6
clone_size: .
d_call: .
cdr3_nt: TGTGCCAGCAGAGAGTACCGAACAACTAATGAAAAACTGTTTTTT
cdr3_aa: CASREYRTTNEKLFF

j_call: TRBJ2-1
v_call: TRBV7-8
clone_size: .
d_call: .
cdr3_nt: TGTGCCAGCAGCTTAGGAATGCAGTCCTACAATGAGCAGTTCTTC
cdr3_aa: CASSLGMQSYNEQFF

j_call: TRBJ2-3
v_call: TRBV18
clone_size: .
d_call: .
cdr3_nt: TGTGCCAGCCGGCTAGCGAAGACTGGTGGGGATACGCAGTATTTT
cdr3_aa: CASRLAKTGGDTQYF

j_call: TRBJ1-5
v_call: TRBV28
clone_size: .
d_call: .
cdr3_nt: TGTGCCAGCAGTCCATCCGGGACTTACAATCAGCCCCAGCATTTT
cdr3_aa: CASSPSGTYNQPQHF

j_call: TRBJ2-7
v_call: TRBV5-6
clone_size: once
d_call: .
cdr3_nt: TGTGCCAGCAGGCATAATAGCGGCTACGAGCAGTACTTC
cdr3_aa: CASRHNSGYEQYF

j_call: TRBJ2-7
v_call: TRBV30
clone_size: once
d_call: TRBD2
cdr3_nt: TGTGCCTGGAGTCGACTAGCGGGAGACCAGTACTTC
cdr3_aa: CAWSRLAGDQYF

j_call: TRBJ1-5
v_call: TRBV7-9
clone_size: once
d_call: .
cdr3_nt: TGTGCCAGCAGCTCCAGGGATCAGCCCCAGCATTTT
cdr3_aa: CASSSRDQPQHF

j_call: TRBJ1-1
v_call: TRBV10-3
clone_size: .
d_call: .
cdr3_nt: TGTGCCATCAACCCCGGGTTAAACACTGAAGCTTTCTTT
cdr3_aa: CAINPGLNTEAFF

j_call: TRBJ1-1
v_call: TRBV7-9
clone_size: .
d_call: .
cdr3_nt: TGTGCCAGCGGAACCGGGAACATGAACACTGAAGCTTTCTTT
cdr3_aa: CASGTGNMNTEAFF

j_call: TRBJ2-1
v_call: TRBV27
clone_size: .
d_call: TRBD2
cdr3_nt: TGTGCCAGCAGTTTAAGTTTCCTAGCGGGAGGGCTCTACAATGAGCAGTTCTTC
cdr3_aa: CASSLSFLAGGLYNEQFF

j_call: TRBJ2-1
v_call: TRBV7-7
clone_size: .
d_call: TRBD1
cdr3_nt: TGTGCTAGCAGCGGACAGGGGTATGAGCAGTTCTTC
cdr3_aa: CASSGQGYEQFF

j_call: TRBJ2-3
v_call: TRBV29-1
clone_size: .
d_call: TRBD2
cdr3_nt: TGCAGCGTTGTTGTCTCTAGCGGAACAGATACGCAGTATTTT
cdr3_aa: CSVVVSSGTDTQYF

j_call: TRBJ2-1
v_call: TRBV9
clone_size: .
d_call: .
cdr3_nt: TGTGCCAGCAGCGTAGTTGGCAACCGCAATGAGCAGTTCTTC
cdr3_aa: CASSVVGNRNEQFF